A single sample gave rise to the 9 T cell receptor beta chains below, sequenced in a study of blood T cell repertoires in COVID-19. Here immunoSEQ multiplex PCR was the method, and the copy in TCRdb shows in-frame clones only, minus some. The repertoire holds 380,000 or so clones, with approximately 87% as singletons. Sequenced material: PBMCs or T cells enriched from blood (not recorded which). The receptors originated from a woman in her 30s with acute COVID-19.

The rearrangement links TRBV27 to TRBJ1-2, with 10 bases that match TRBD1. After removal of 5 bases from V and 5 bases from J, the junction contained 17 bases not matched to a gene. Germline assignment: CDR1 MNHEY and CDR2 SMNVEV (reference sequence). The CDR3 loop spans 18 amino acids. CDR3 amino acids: CASSPRLPGQGLGYGYTF. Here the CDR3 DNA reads TGTGCCAGCAGTCCGAGGCTACCGGGACAGGGGCTTGGGTATGGCTACACCTTC.

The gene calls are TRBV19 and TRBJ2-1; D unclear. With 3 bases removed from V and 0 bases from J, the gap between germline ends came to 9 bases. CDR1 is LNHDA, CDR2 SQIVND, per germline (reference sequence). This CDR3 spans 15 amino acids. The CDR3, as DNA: TGTGCCAGTAGTATCTATCCTAGCTCCTACAATGAGCAGTTCTTC. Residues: CASSIYPSSYNEQFF.

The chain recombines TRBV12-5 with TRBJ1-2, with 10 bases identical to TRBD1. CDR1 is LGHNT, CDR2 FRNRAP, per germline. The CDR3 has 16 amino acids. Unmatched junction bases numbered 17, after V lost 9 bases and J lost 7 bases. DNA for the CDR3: TGTGCTAGCCGCGGAGGGGGCGGGACAGGGGAGGGTGGCTACACCTTC. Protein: CASRGGGGTGEGGYTF.

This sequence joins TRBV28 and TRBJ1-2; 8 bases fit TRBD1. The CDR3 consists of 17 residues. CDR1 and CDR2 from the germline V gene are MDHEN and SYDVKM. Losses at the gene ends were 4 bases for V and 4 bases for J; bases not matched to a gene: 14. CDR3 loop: CASSSSTGQGRGYGYTF. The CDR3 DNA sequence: TGTGCCAGCAGTTCCTCAACTGGACAGGGACGGGGCTATGGCTACACCTTC.

CDR3 protein: CASSMGGRQPQHF. Here the CDR3 DNA reads TGTGCCAGCAGCATGGGAGGTCGACAGCCCCAGCATTTT. This chain uses TRBV6-2 or TRBV6-3 with TRBJ1-5; D ambiguous. The ends were cut back, 6 bases at V and 7 bases at J, with 13 bases in the middle. Per germline, CDR1 MNHEY and CDR2 SVGEGT. The CDR3 loop spans 13 amino acids.

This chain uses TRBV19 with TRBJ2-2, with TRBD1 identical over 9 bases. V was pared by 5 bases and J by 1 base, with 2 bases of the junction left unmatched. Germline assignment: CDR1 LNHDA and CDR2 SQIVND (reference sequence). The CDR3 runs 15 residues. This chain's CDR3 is CASSRGQGNTGELFF. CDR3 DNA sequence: TGTGCCAGTAGTCGGGGACAGGGGAACACCGGGGAGCTGTTTTTT. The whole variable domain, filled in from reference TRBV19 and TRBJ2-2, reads DGGITQSPKYLFRKEGQNVTLSCEQNLNHDAMYWYRQDPGQGLRLIYYSQIVNDFQKGDIAEGYSVSREKKESFPLTVTSAQKNPTAFYLCASSRGQGNTGELFFGEGSRLTVL.

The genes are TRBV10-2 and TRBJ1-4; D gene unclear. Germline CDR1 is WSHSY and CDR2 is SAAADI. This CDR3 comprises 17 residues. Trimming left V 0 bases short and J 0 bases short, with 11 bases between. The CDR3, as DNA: TGCGCCAGCAGTGAGTCAGGCAGACTTGCAACTAATGAAAAACTGTTTTTT. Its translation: CASSESGRLATNEKLFF.

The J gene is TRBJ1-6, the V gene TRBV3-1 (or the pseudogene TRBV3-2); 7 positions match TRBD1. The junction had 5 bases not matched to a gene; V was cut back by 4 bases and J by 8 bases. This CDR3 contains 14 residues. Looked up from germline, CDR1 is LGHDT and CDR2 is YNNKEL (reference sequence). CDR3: CASSPGGGYSPLHF. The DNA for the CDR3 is TGTGCCAGCAGCCCAGGGGGTGGTTATTCACCCCTCCACTTT.

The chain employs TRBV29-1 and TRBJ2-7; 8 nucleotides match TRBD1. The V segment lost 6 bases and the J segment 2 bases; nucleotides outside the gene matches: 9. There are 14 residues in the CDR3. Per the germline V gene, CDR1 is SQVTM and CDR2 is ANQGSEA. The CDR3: CSVENTGGTYEQYF. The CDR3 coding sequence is TGCAGCGTCGAAAACACAGGGGGAACCTACGAGCAGTACTTC.